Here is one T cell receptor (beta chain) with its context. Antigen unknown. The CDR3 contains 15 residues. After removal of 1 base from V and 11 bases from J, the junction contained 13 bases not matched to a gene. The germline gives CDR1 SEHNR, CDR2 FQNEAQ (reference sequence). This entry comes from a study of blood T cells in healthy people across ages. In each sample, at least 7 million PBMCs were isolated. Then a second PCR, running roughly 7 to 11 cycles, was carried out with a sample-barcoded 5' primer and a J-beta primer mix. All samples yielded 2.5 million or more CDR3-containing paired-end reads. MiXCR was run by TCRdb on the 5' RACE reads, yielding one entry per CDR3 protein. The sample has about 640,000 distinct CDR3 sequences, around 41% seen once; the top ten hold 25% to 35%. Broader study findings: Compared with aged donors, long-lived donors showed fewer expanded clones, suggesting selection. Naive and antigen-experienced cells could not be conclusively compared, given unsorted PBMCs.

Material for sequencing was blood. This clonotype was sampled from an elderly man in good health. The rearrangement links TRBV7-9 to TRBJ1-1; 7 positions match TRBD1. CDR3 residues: CASSLEAGGAFAAFF. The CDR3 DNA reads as TGTGCCAGCAGCTTAGAGGCAGGGGGGGCTTTTGCGGCTTTCTTT.